The following is a T cell receptor (beta chain) sequence with its context. This clonotype was detected only a few times. This receptor's antigen is unknown. Base qualities are not recorded, but no much larger clone differs from it by a single base. Reading the label with the study, this specimen's time point is: late sampling 161 to 241 days after vaccination in a few convalescent patients. The treatment or condition label of this sample denotes: roughly 11-day PBMC culture with coronavirus spike peptide pools or control peptides (ViraFEST assay). The study used the ViraFEST assay, which expanded antigen-specific T cells with peptide pools and then identified expanded clonotypes by TCR sequencing. Positive SARS-CoV-2 PCR tests in the convalescent patients dated from March to December 2020, before Alpha, Beta and Delta variants emerged in the United States. Over 1.5 million PBMCs per well were cultured in IMDM with roughly 4.8% human AB serum and 7.5 to 10 IU/ml IL-2, plus 10 ug/ml peptide pools. On days 3 and 7, half of the culture medium was replaced with fresh IL-2-containing medium. After less than 12 days of culture, CD4+ T cells were isolated by negative selection using the EasySep CD4+ T cell isolation kit. Ficoll-Paque Plus gradient centrifugation was used to isolate PBMCs from whole blood, and the isolated PBMCs were then either used fresh or cryopreserved at -140C. Triplicate wells were generally used for each culture condition.

Per the germline V gene (reference sequence), LNHDA is the CDR1 and SQIVND is the CDR2. V is shortened by 5 bases, J by 2 bases, and the region joining them spans 15 bases. The CDR3 sequence holds 15 residues, the cysteine and phenylalanine included. Kept here is only the CDR3 DNA, which spans 45 bases and is read in frame from base 1. The data were obtained in a study of vaccination and CD4 T cells after COVID-19 (dated by TCRdb to between 2022 and 2023). Context from the whole study: Convalescent patients had a positive SARS-CoV-2 result on nasal swab PCR, and of these patients, nine had mild disease and one had severe disease. The convalescent cohort included six males and four females, with two Hispanic individuals, seven Caucasians, two Asians and one multiracial person. Each participant got two doses of either the Pfizer-BioNTech BNT162b2 vaccine (n=8) or the Moderna mRNA-1273 vaccine (n=2). Post-COVID blood samples were collected from convalescent patients a median of around 100 days after diagnosis, with a range of about 35 to 161 days. Post-vaccine blood samples were obtained a median of approximately 74 days after the second vaccine dose, with a range of roughly 14 to 241 days. Three convalescent patients were sampled both early after vaccination (day 14) and late after vaccination (days 161 to 241). The cultures were stimulated with overlapping spike peptide pools from SARS-CoV-2 and from the common cold coronaviruses HCoV-NL63, HCoV-OC43 and HCoV-229E. Control cultures used a CEFX viral epitope pool as positive control, an HIV-1 Nef peptide pool as negative control, or no peptide. In roughly 10 COVID-19 convalescent patients and a handful of infection-naive healthy vaccine recipients, the spike-specific CD4+ TCR repertoire before mRNA vaccination was compared with the repertoire after mRNA vaccination.

Overall study results and their limits: Relatively few convalescent patients were included in the study, and early timepoints after natural infection were not analyzed. Nearly all vaccine-specific clones in convalescent patients (304 of 307) were mono-reactive for SARS-CoV-2 spike rather than cross-reactive with common cold coronaviruses. An increase in the median number of SARS-CoV-2-reactive clonotypes from approximately 20 after infection to roughly 38 after vaccination was observed, but the change was not found to be significant. In convalescent patients, a median about 86% of post-vaccine SARS-CoV-2-reactive clones were detected only after vaccination, and vaccine-specific priming was suggested by this finding.

Receptors were amplified or captured by PCR. At the Johns Hopkins FTIC core, DNA from the cultured CD4+ T cells underwent TCR sequencing with the Oncomine TCR Beta short-read assay. The QIAamp micro DNA kit was used to extract genomic DNA from the cultured CD4+ T cells. Oncomine TCR Beta libraries from cultured CD4+ T cells were pooled using unique dual indexes and sequenced on an Illumina iSeq 100. Per the source publication's procedure: Non-productive sequences were filtered out, and CDR3s that did not start with C, did not end with F or W, or were shorter than 7 amino acids were discarded. Antigen-specific clonotypes were identified using the MANAFEST web application through comparison of peptide-stimulated wells with reference and other culture wells. Positive clones required FDR below 0.05, an odds ratio above 5, and productive frequency above 0.1% in at least two of three replicate wells. A clonotype was classed as cross-reactive if the clonotype showed significant expansion both in SARS-CoV-2 spike wells and in at least one common cold coronavirus spike condition. Similarity between CDR3 sequences was evaluated in R version 3.6.1 using Levenshtein distances (stringdist) and unrooted phylogenetic trees (ape). TCRdb cleaned the public reads at Q25 with fastp, built clones with MiXCR and kept in-frame beta chains. Duplicate CDR3 protein sequences are folded into a single record with the most common DNA and genes. It is TCRdb's table, rather than the study itself, that gives the V and J calls and clone size. Counted in this sample were around 23,000 distinct CDR3 sequences; roughly 33% of them appeared once. Roughly 11% of the sample belongs to the ten largest clones.

The source is a human donor who had recovered from COVID-19. The sequenced sample was CD4+ T cells from blood, cultured in vitro, obtained about 7 months after SARS-CoV-2 vaccination. The chain is assembled from TRBV19 and TRBJ1-1, with the D gene too uncertain to name. The nucleotide sequence is given as TGTGCCAGTAGTCTACGCCCGGCCGGAAACACTGAAGCTTTCTTT. It codes for CASSLRPAGNTEAFF.